The rows below give T cell receptor beta chains drawn from one sample of a study of T cells in Graves' hyperthyroidism and ophthalmopathy. TCRdb reprocessed the multiplex PCR reads via MiXCR and lists one record per CDR3 protein. The sample holds about 400,000 distinct CDR3 sequences, about 16% seen once. Source material: blood. These receptors were taken from a woman under 40 with Graves' hyperthyroidism. The CDR3 runs from the conserved cysteine through the conserved F or W. A D gene is named only where the DNA matches it firmly. Size is stated for part of the rows, as once, few or many counts, or as a class when the clone is expanded.

few TRBD2 TRBJ2-5 TRBV3-1 TGTGCCAGCAGCCCTACGGTGGGGGCGGGAGGTTTGGAGTACTTC CASSPTVGAGGLEYF
many TRBD2 TRBJ2-1 TRBV7-8 TGTGCCAGCAGCTTAGGACTAGCGGGAAACCACAATGAGCAGTTCTTC CASSLGLAGNHNEQFF
many TRBD1 TRBJ1-1 TRBV29-1 TGCAGCGTTGAAACCTACAGGGGGCCCTTTTTGAACACTGAAGCTTTCTTT CSVETYRGPFLNTEAFF
- TRBD1 TRBJ2-5 TRBV19 TGTGCCAGTAGTACGTACAGGGGGATGGGGGAGACCCAGTACTTC CASSTYRGMGETQYF
- - TRBJ2-3 TRBV24-1 TGTGCCACCGCCCCCGGACACCCCCGCACAGATACGCAGTATTTT CATAPGHPRTDTQYF
- - TRBJ1-2 TRBV15 TGTGCCACCAGCAGAGGGACAGATCCCGGCTACACCTTC CATSRGTDPGYTF
few - TRBJ2-2 TRBV24-1 TGTGCCACCGCGAGCCTCAGGGGAATTGCCGGGGAGCTGTTTTTT CATASLRGIAGELFF
- TRBD2 TRBJ2-1 TRBV6-1 TGTGCCAGCAGTGATAGCGGGAGGTACAATGAGCAGTTCTTC CASSDSGRYNEQFF
many - TRBJ1-4 TRBV6-1 TGTGCCAGCAGTGGACGGGGGAATGAAAAACTGTTTTTT CASSGRGNEKLFF
many - TRBJ1-5 TRBV10-3 TGTGCCATCAGTGGGGGACCGTCTAGCAATCAGCCCCAGCATTTT CAISGGPSSNQPQHF
few - TRBJ1-5 TRBV15 TGTGCCACCAGCAGAGATCCCGATCAGCCCCAGCATTTT CATSRDPDQPQHF
- - TRBJ2-3 TRBV7-9 TGTGCCAGCAGTACTACTCTAGGAGATACGCAGTATTTT CASSTTLGDTQYF
few - TRBJ2-1 TRBV6-5 TGTGCTAGCAGTTACTCGACTTCCGAAGGGCAGTTCTTC CASSYSTSEGQFF
- - TRBJ1-5 TRBV9 TGTGCCAGCAGCGTAGATGTGGATCAGCCCCAGCATTTT CASSVDVDQPQHF
many - TRBJ2-5 TRBV24-1 TGTGCCACCAGTGATTTCATAGGCCGCCAAGAGACCCAGTACTTC CATSDFIGRQETQYF
once TRBD1 TRBJ1-4 TRBV3-1 TGTGCCAGCAGCGACAACAGGGGGCTAGGAGAAAAACTGTTTTTT CASSDNRGLGEKLFF
- - TRBJ2-2 TRBV4-1 TGCGCCAGCAGCCAAGTCTACTCCGACACCGGGGAGCTGTTTTTT CASSQVYSDTGELFF
many - TRBJ2-1 TRBV3-1 TGTGCCAGCAGCCGCGGGACGCCTGACAATGAGCAGTTCTTC CASSRGTPDNEQFF
- - TRBJ1-5 TRBV20-1 TGCAGTGCTAGAGAGACAACGGACATGTATAGCAATCAGCCCCAGCATTTT CSARETTDMYSNQPQHF
many TRBD2 TRBJ2-3 TRBV3-1 TGTGCCAGCAGCCAAGCGTCGGGAGGTATAGATACGCAGTATTTT CASSQASGGIDTQYF
- TRBD2 TRBJ2-1 TRBV6-2/TRBV6-3 TGTGCCAGCAGTTATGGGACTAGCGGGAGAGCCTACAATGAGCAGTTCTTC CASSYGTSGRAYNEQFF
- - TRBJ2-5 TRBV15 TGTGCCACCAGCAGAGATTTTGCGGAAGAGACCCAGTACTTC CATSRDFAEETQYF
- TRBD1 TRBJ1-5 TRBV7-2 TGTGCCAGCAGCCGGGGACAGGGGGCGTATCAGCCCCAGCATTTT CASSRGQGAYQPQHF
- TRBD2 TRBJ2-7 TRBV18 TGTGCCAGCTCGCCTACTAGCGAGGGTCCCTACGAGCAGTACTTC CASSPTSEGPYEQYF
few - TRBJ2-6 TRBV20-1 TGCAGTGCGCAGGGGTCGTTTTTCTCTGGGGCCAACGTCCTGACTTTC CSAQGSFFSGANVLTF
few TRBD1 TRBJ2-7 TRBV19 TGTGCCAGCTCGGAGGCCTCCGGGACAGGGGCCTACGAGCAGTACTTC CASSEASGTGAYEQYF
- TRBD2 TRBJ2-3 TRBV15 TGTGCCACCAGCAGTGGACTAGCACGCACAGATACGCAGTATTTT CATSSGLARTDTQYF
- TRBD2 TRBJ2-5 TRBV15 TGTGCCACCAGCAGTAGACTAGCGGAGACCCAGTACTTC CATSSRLAETQYF
- TRBD2 TRBJ2-1 TRBV24-1 TGTGCCACCAGTGATTTGCAAGGAGCGGGAAGGCAGTTCTTC CATSDLQGAGRQFF
many - TRBJ2-7 TRBV12-3/TRBV12-4 TGTGCCAGCAGCCTAGCCGGGAGCCTTTCCGAGCAGTACTTC CASSLAGSLSEQYF
many TRBD1 TRBJ2-7 TRBV6-1 TGTGCCAGCAGTGTTGGACAGGGGGTTGAGCAGTACTTC CASSVGQGVEQYF
- TRBD2 TRBJ2-1 TRBV20-1 TGCAGTGCTAGGACCCAGCGGGACTACAATGAGCAGTTCTTC CSARTQRDYNEQFF